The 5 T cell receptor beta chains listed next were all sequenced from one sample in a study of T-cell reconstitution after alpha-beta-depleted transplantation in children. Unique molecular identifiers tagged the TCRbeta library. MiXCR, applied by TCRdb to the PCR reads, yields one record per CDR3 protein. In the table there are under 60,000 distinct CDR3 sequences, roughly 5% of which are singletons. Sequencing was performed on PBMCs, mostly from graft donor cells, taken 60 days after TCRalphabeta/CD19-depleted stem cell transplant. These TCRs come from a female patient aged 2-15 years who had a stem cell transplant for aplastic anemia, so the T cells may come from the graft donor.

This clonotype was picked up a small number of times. The CDR3 here is CAWSVRGPETQYF. The CDR3 region has the DNA TGTGCCTGGAGTGTACGCGGCCCAGAGACCCAGTACTTC. The rearrangement uses TRBV30 and TRBJ2-5; no clear D gene. Trimming took off 0 bases at V and 4 bases at J, with 9 bases between the two ends. This CDR3 is 13 amino acids long. CDR1 and CDR2 (germline): GTSNPN, SVGIG (reference sequence).

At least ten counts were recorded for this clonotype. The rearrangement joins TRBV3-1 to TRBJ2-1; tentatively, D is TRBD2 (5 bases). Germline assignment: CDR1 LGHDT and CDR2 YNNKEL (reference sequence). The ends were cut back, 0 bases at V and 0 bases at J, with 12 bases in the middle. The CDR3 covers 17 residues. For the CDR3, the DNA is TGTGCCAGCAGCCAAGAAAAGCGGACCAGCTCCTACAATGAGCAGTTCTTC. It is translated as CASSQEKRTSSYNEQFF.

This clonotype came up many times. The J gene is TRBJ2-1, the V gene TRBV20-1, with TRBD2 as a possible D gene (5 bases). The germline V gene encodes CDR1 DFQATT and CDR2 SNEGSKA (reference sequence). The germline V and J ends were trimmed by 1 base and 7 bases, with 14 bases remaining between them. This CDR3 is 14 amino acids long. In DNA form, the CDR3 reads TGCAGTGCTAGAGTCCCTAACGGGGTTAATGAGCAGTTCTTC. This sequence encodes CSARVPNGVNEQFF.

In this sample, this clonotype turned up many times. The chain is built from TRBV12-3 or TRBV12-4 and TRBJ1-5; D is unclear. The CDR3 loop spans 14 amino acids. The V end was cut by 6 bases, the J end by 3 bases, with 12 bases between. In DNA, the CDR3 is TGTGCCAGCAGACTGGAGTCATTCAATCAGCCCCAGCATTTT. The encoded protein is CASRLESFNQPQHF.

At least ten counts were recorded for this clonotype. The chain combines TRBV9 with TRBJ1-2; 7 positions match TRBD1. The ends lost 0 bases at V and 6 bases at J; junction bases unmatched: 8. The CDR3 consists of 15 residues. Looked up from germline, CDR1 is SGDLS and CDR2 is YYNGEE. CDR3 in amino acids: CASSVAGQGVDGYTF. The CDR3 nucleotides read TGTGCCAGCAGCGTAGCTGGGCAGGGGGTCGATGGCTACACCTTC.